One sample yielded the 19 T cell receptor beta chains listed below, sequenced in a study of tumor and adjacent non-tumor tissue in lung cancer. TCRbeta libraries were built with three rounds of nested PCR, modified from ARM-PCR. One entry per CDR3 protein results from TCRdb running MiXCR on the multiplex PCR reads. The sample has 70,000 to 95,000 distinct CDR3 sequences; less than 85% are singletons. This sample's RNA came from whole unsorted tissue. Distant lung tissue was collected more than 3 cm away from the tumor edge. The sample was distant non-tumor lung tissue. Receptors were obtained from a man in his sixties or seventies with non-small cell lung cancer.

Comment on this clonotype: Its ends do not fully match the called genes, so a read error is possible. The chain uses TRBV12-3 or TRBV12-4 and TRBJ2-2, with a tentative D call TRBD2 (5 bases). There are 15 residues in the CDR3. This CDR3 is CASSHQHGNTGELYF. CDR3 sequence (DNA): TGTGCCAGCAGTCACCAACATGGGAACACCGGGGAGCTGTATTTT.

Regarding this clonotype: The germline gene is not matched at one end of the junction; a read error may be the cause. The chain links TRBV5-4 to TRBJ2-1; 8 bases fit TRBD2. The CDR3 covers 15 residues. Germline CDR1 SGHNT, CDR2 YYREEE (reference sequence). The CDR3 sequence is CANSLNAGGRNEQFF. CDR3 coding DNA: TGTGCCAACAGCTTGAACGCGGGAGGCAGGAATGAGCAGTTCTTC.

Worth noting for this clonotype: Sequence at one end of the junction differs from germline and may be a read error. This rearrangement joins TRBV11-2 to TRBJ2-3; a possible D gene is TRBD2 (7 bases). Per the germline V gene, CDR1 is SGHAT and CDR2 is FQNNGV. This CDR3 has 16 amino acids. CDR3 DNA: TGTGCCAGCAGCTTCGGGGGGCTAGCACTAAGAGATACGCGGTATTTT. Amino acid sequence: CASSFGGLALRDTRYF.

Worth noting for this clonotype: The junction and the germline gene differ at one end; a read error may be behind it. The rearrangement joins TRBV4-2 to TRBJ2-7; no clear D. The CDR3 is made up of 15 amino acids. Germline CDR1 and CDR2: LGHNA and YNFKEQ. The CDR3 nucleotides are TGCGCCAGCAGCCTTGGCGCAGGTAGCTCCTGCGAGCAGTACTTC. Translated: CASSLGAGSSCEQYF.

This clonotype came up many times. The CDR3 reads CASSLADSNYGYTF. CDR3 coding DNA: TGTGCCAGCAGTTTAGCGGATTCTAACTATGGCTACACCTTC. The chain employs TRBV12-3 or TRBV12-4 and TRBJ1-2, with unresolved D. This CDR3 comprises 14 residues. The ends were cut back, 0 bases at V and 0 bases at J, with 5 bases in the middle.

On this clonotype: The germline gene is not matched at one end of the junction; a read error may be the cause. CDR3 coding DNA: TGTGCCAGCAGTCGGGAGCGCCGCACAGATACGCAGAATTTT. It codes for CASSRERRTDTQNF. The chain uses TRBV6-5 and TRBJ2-3, with a possible D match to TRBD2 (6 bases). This CDR3 region has 14 residues. CDR1 and CDR2 from the germline V gene are MNHEY and SVGAGI.

A word on this clonotype: Germline is not matched at one junction end, which may reflect a read error. The chain is built from TRBV29-1 and TRBJ1-2, with D hard to call. CDR1 is SQVTM and CDR2 is ANQGSEA in the germline V gene. The CDR3 sequence is 10 residues long. This CDR3 is CNVWTERTTF. In DNA, the CDR3 is TGCAACGTTTGGACGGAGCGTACTACCTTC.

A note on this clonotype: A read error is likely, as this CDR3 ends without the conserved phenylalanine or tryptophan. The gene calls are TRBV10-2 and TRBJ2-2, with a possible D match to TRBD1 (6 bases). The CDR3 covers 14 residues. The germline V gene encodes CDR1 WSHSY and CDR2 SAAADI. CDR3 sequence: CARKRDTNTGELFS. For the CDR3, the DNA is TGCGCCAGAAAGAGGGACACTAACACTGGGGAGCTGTTTTCT.

By share, this clonotype counts as medium-sized. This rearrangement joins TRBV11-2 to TRBJ2-1; no clear D gene. Per the germline V gene, CDR1 is SGHAT and CDR2 is FQNNGV. V was shortened by 3 bases and J by 0 bases, with 9 bases between the two germline ends. The CDR3 loop spans 15 amino acids. This CDR3 is CASSLGRSSYNEQFF. The CDR3, as DNA: TGTGCCAGCAGCTTGGGCAGGAGCTCCTACAATGAGCAGTTCTTC.

With respect to this clonotype: A junction end diverges from the germline sequence, so it may reflect a read error. The rearrangement joins TRBV11-2 to TRBJ2-3; TRBD1 matches at 7 bases. This CDR3 region has 15 residues. Germline values: CDR1 SGHAT, CDR2 FQNNGV. DNA for the CDR3: TGTGCCAGCAGCCGGGGACAGTTTAGCATAGATACGCAATATTTT. The encoded protein is CASSRGQFSIDTQYF.

This clonotype was observed once. The chain employs TRBV4-1 and TRBJ1-6, with a weak D call TRBD1 (6 bases). V lost 3 bases, J lost 16 bases, and 22 bases lay in between. CDR1 and CDR2 from the germline V gene are MGHRA and YSYEKL. This CDR3 is built from 15 residues. CDR3 DNA: TGCGCCAGCAGCCATACAGGGCACCTTCAGTCAGCACTCCACTTT. This sequence encodes CASSHTGHLQSALHF.

This clonotype was counted a few times. This sequence joins TRBV11-2 and TRBJ1-3; D ambiguous. V was clipped by 5 bases and J by 0 bases, with 5 bases between them. The CDR3 is made up of 13 amino acids. CDR1 and CDR2 from the germline V gene are SGHAT and FQNNGV. CDR3: CASSMYSGNTIYF. DNA for the CDR3: TGTGCCAGCAGCATGTACTCTGGAAACACCATATATTTT. Combining the CDR3 with reference TRBV11-2 and TRBJ1-3 gives the whole variable domain EAGVAQSPRYKIIEKRQSVAFWCNPISGHATLYWYQQILGQGPKLLIQFQNNGVVDDSQLPKDRFSAERLKGVDSTLKIQPAKLEDSAVYLCASSMYSGNTIYFGEGSWLTVV.

In its sample, this clonotype was seen many times. The gene calls are TRBV28 and TRBJ2-1, with 8 positions matching TRBD2. Losses at the gene ends were 2 bases for V and 7 bases for J; bases not matched to a gene: 4. Germline lookup yields CDR1 MDHEN and CDR2 SYDVKM. The CDR3 is made up of 14 amino acids. The CDR3 sequence is CASSLSGGRNEQFF. The CDR3 DNA is TGTGCCAGCAGTTTAAGCGGCGGGAGGAATGAGCAGTTCTTC.

For this clonotype: This may be a read error: a much more frequent sequence differs by one nucleotide. The chain uses TRBV6-2 or TRBV6-3 and TRBJ1-1, with 7 nucleotides matching TRBD1. Germline V lookup: CDR1 MNHEY, CDR2 SVGEGT. CDR3 length: 13 residues. CDR3 region: CASSRQGRSETFF. CDR3 DNA: TGTGCCAGCAGTCGACAGGGTAGGTCTGAAACTTTCTTT.

This clonotype has a handful of counts. A much larger clonotype is one base distant, so this may be a read error. The chain employs TRBV6-5 and TRBJ1-2; D is uncertain. There are 13 residues in the CDR3. Germline V gene data show CDR1 as MNHEY and CDR2 as SVGAGI. CDR3 DNA: TGTGTCAGCAGGCCGGGGAATCGCTATGGCTACACCTTC. Its protein product is CVSRPGNRYGYTF.

A word on this clonotype: The germline gene is not matched at one end of the junction; a read error may be the cause. The chain uses TRBV4-1 and TRBJ1-1, with D possibly TRBD1 on 5 matching bases. This CDR3 has 13 residues. CDR1 MGHRA and CDR2 YSYEKL come from the germline V gene. CDR3 residues: CVSSTQGGSEAFF. For the CDR3, the DNA is TGCGTCAGCAGCACCCAGGGTGGCAGTGAAGCTTTCTTT.

This chain joins TRBV4-2 and TRBJ2-3, with TRBD2 identical over 8 bases. Germline values: CDR1 LGHNA, CDR2 YNFKEQ. Losses at the gene ends were 4 bases for V and 12 bases for J; bases not matched to a gene: 18. This CDR3 is 16 amino acids long. The CDR3 loop reads CASSLLGSGTEATQYF. The DNA for the CDR3 is TGTGCCAGCAGCCTTTTGGGTAGCGGGACGGAAGCTACACAGTATTTT.

As to this clonotype: Since a much larger clone is just one base distant, this may be a read error. The chain has TRBV29-1 and TRBJ2-1, with 12 bases that match TRBD2. V lost 4 bases, J lost 5 bases, and 15 bases stayed unmatched. The germline gives CDR1 SQVTM, CDR2 ANQGSEA. This CDR3 has 18 amino acids. CDR3 in amino acids: CSVVGILAGGLRDNEQFF. DNA for the CDR3: TGCAGCGTTGTAGGAATTCTAGCGGGAGGGCTCAGAGACAATGAGCAGTTCTTC.

The chain employs TRBV29-1 and TRBJ2-1; 7 nucleotides agree with TRBD2. The germline V gene has CDR1 SQVTM and CDR2 ANQGSEA. The CDR3 length is 13 residues. V dropped 5 bases and J dropped 13; count of bases not matched to a gene: 14. CDR3 bases: TGCAGCGTTCGGGCCCATGGGACTAATGGTCAGTTCTTC. This encodes CSVRAHGTNGQFF.